This section outlines one T cell receptor (beta chain) sequence together with its context. This sample is part of a study of blood T cell repertoires in COVID-19. Study-level information: Acute-phase and convalescent COVID-19 samples originated in the United States, Italy and Spain. Sample material is recorded as cDNA or gDNA derived from T cells, B-cell-depleted T cells, or PBMCs.

With V trimmed by 0 bases and J by 4 bases, 5 bases remained unmatched. This CDR3 has 16 residues. CDR1 SGHNT and CDR2 YYREEE come from the germline V gene (reference sequence). How the authors handled the data: Amplification from reference gene primers served as the basis for estimated nucleated cell counts. The data were produced by immunoSEQ multiplex PCR, yet TCRdb's version contains in-frame clones alone and is incomplete. For V, J and clone size, that table is used; D and trimming come from the DNA. The sample yields about 190,000 clones, approximately 90% seen once. The chain joins TRBV5-4 to TRBJ2-5, with TRBD2 matching over 11 bases. Sequencing used peripheral blood. This sequence originates from a woman in her forties who had recovered from COVID-19. As DNA, the CDR3 is TGTGCCAGCAGCTTGGCCTCCGGGACTAGCGGAGAGACCCAGTACTTC. Its protein product is CASSLASGTSGETQYF.